A selection of T cell receptor beta chains follows, all from one sample in a study of blood T cell repertoires in COVID-19. Sequenced by immunoSEQ multiplex PCR; TCRdb stores in-frame clones only, minus some. The top ten clones hold over 7.5% of a sample with some 140,000 clones, 81% of them seen once. Sample: peripheral blood. These receptors all stem from a woman aged 60-75 years with active or convalescent COVID-19. The CDR3 runs from the conserved cysteine through the conserved F or W. A D gene is named only where the DNA matches it firmly. Expanded clones get a size class; other rows say once, few or many, or leave the size out.

abundance	v_gene	j_gene	d_gene	CDR3aa	CDR3nt
-	TRBV9	TRBJ2-7	-	CASSPWSAASYEQYF	TGTGCCAGCAGCCCTTGGTCGGCGGCCTCCTACGAGCAGTACTTC
-	TRBV5-1	TRBJ2-2	TRBD1	CASSTRGPGELFF	TGCGCCAGCAGCACCAGGGGGCCCGGGGAGCTGTTTTTT
-	TRBV10-2	TRBJ2-2	TRBD1	CASTKQGANGELFF	TGCGCCAGCACGAAACAGGGGGCGAACGGGGAGCTGTTTTTT
-	TRBV19	TRBJ1-6	TRBD1	CASSSQDRGDSPLHF	TGTGCCAGTAGTTCCCAAGACAGGGGGGATTCACCCCTCCACTTT
-	TRBV10-3	TRBJ2-3	TRBD2	CATVAGLAGVADTQYF	TGTGCCACCGTCGCCGGACTAGCGGGAGTGGCAGATACGCAGTATTTT
-	TRBV12-3/TRBV12-4	TRBJ1-1	TRBD1	CASRDRITEAFF	TGTGCCAGCAGGGACAGGATTACTGAAGCTTTCTTT
-	TRBV6-5	TRBJ2-1	-	CASCREAGSYNEQFF	TGTGCCAGCTGTAGAGAAGCGGGCTCCTACAATGAGCAGTTCTTC
-	TRBV2	TRBJ2-2	-	CASRRTVAGELFF	TGTGCCAGCAGGCGGACAGTTGCCGGGGAGCTGTTTTTT
-	TRBV2	TRBJ1-5	-	CASSESNQPQHF	TGTGCCAGCAGTGAATCTAATCAGCCCCAGCATTTT
-	TRBV19	TRBJ1-5	TRBD1	CASSFGQGEFQPQHF	TGTGCCAGTAGTTTCGGACAGGGGGAATTTCAGCCCCAGCATTTT
-	TRBV7-9	TRBJ2-1	-	CASSLAWRNEQFF	TGTGCCAGCAGCTTAGCATGGCGGAATGAGCAGTTCTTC
-	TRBV11-2	TRBJ1-4	TRBD1	CASSFARQGVGEKLFF	TGTGCCAGCAGCTTCGCCAGACAGGGCGTCGGTGAAAAACTGTTTTTT
-	TRBV19	TRBJ1-2	-	CASSGDSLANYGYTF	TGTGCCAGTAGTGGAGACAGCCTAGCTAACTATGGCTACACCTTC
-	TRBV6-5	TRBJ2-2	TRBD2	CAKGGLANTGELFF	TGTGCCAAGGGGGGACTAGCGAACACCGGGGAGCTGTTTTTT
-	TRBV19	TRBJ1-2	-	CATSSGILSGGYTF	TGTGCCACCTCGTCGGGCATTCTAAGCGGTGGCTACACCTTC
once	TRBV10-3	TRBJ2-1	TRBD1	CAISDFQGANEQFF	TGTGCCATCAGTGACTTCCAGGGGGCCAATGAGCAGTTCTTC
-	TRBV7-2	TRBJ2-1	-	CASSSPGGYNEQFF	TGTGCCAGCAGCTCCCCCGGCGGGTACAATGAGCAGTTCTTC
-	TRBV28	TRBJ2-5	-	CASYKGGGETQYF	TGTGCCAGCTACAAAGGCGGGGGCGAGACCCAGTACTTC
-	TRBV28	TRBJ2-2	TRBD2	CASSSEAGGLGELFF	TGTGCCAGCAGTTCCGAAGCGGGGGGGCTGGGGGAGCTGTTTTTT
-	TRBV6-5	TRBJ2-7	-	CASSYEGGGDYEQYF	TGTGCCAGCAGTTACGAAGGGGGGGGAGACTACGAGCAGTACTTC
-	TRBV12-5	TRBJ2-1	TRBD2	CASGTGTSGGVGYNEQFF	TGTGCTAGTGGTACCGGGACTAGCGGGGGGGTTGGTTACAATGAGCAGTTCTTC
-	TRBV7-2	TRBJ1-1	TRBD1	CASSLAAWTGGRDTEAFF	TGTGCCAGCAGCTTAGCGGCTTGGACAGGGGGCAGGGACACTGAAGCTTTCTTT
-	TRBV29-1	TRBJ2-3	TRBD2	CSGWGLAGYVDTQYF	TGCAGCGGCTGGGGACTAGCGGGGTATGTTGATACGCAGTATTTT
-	TRBV2	TRBJ2-6	-	CASKGGSGANVLTF	TGTGCCAGCAAAGGGGGTTCTGGGGCCAACGTCCTGACTTTC
-	TRBV5-1	TRBJ2-1	-	CASSLVTVMDEQFF	TGCGCCAGCAGCTTGGTCACAGTGATGGATGAGCAGTTCTTC
-	TRBV5-1	TRBJ1-6	TRBD1	CASRRDRNSPLHF	TGCGCCAGCAGGCGGGACAGAAATTCACCCCTCCACTTT
once	TRBV28	TRBJ1-4	TRBD1	CASSRTGVGEKLFF	TGTGCCAGCAGTCGGACAGGGGTTGGCGAAAAACTGTTTTTT
-	TRBV5-6	TRBJ2-7	TRBD2	CASSRGLAGVAYEQYF	TGTGCCAGCAGCAGGGGACTAGCGGGAGTAGCCTACGAGCAGTACTTC
-	TRBV28	TRBJ1-5	TRBD1	CASRGTAPFNQPQHF	TGTGCCAGCAGGGGGACAGCTCCTTTCAATCAGCCCCAGCATTTT
-	TRBV5-6	TRBJ2-1	-	CASSLVLWQGNYNEQFF	TGTGCCAGCAGCTTGGTATTGTGGCAGGGTAACTACAATGAGCAGTTCTTC
-	TRBV7-9	TRBJ1-1	-	CASSIPTGPNTEAFF	TGTGCCAGCAGCATACCCACAGGGCCCAACACTGAAGCTTTCTTT
-	TRBV28	TRBJ2-1	-	CASSFGKEQFF	TGTGCCAGCAGTTTCGGGAAAGAGCAGTTCTTC
-	TRBV7-2	TRBJ2-2	TRBD1	CASSSVGQGRAGELFF	TGTGCCAGCAGCTCCGTAGGACAGGGGAGGGCCGGGGAGCTGTTTTTT
-	TRBV3-1/TRBV3-2	TRBJ2-7	-	CASSQDSRTDTYEQYF	TGTGCCAGCAGCCAAGATTCGAGGACAGACACCTACGAGCAGTACTTC
-	TRBV28	TRBJ1-4	-	CASSLWGRVDEKLFF	TGTGCCAGCAGTTTATGGGGGCGCGTCGATGAAAAACTGTTTTTT
-	TRBV6-6	TRBJ1-2	-	CASSPPGGGSYGYTF	TGTGCCAGCAGTCCCCCCGGGGGGGGATCCTATGGCTACACCTTC
-	TRBV11-2	TRBJ2-2	-	CASSLYGIGGELFF	TGTGCCAGCAGCTTATACGGGATTGGCGGGGAGCTGTTTTTT
few	TRBV29-1	TRBJ2-3	TRBD1	CSVEGSVGQGTDTQYF	TGCAGCGTTGAAGGGTCAGTAGGACAGGGGACAGATACGCAGTATTTT
-	TRBV14	TRBJ2-2	-	CASSPLLRAPGELFF	TGTGCCAGCAGCCCCCTACTCAGGGCTCCCGGGGAGCTGTTTTTT
-	TRBV18	TRBJ2-7	TRBD1	CASSPRGQGYEQYF	TGTGCCAGCTCACCACGGGGACAGGGGTACGAGCAGTACTTC
-	TRBV5-4	TRBJ2-3	TRBD2	CASSFVAGGLTDTQYF	TGTGCCAGCAGCTTCGTAGCGGGGGGACTCACAGATACGCAGTATTTT
-	TRBV25-1	TRBJ1-6	-	CASTAQGDSPLHF	TGTGCCAGCACGGCCCAGGGCGATTCACCCCTCCACTTT
-	TRBV19	TRBJ1-4	-	CASSIDSTTNEKLFF	TGTGCCAGTAGTATAGACTCTACAACTAATGAAAAACTGTTTTTT
few	TRBV9	TRBJ2-2	TRBD2	CASSAYGRAGDGELFF	TGTGCCAGCAGCGCTTACGGGAGGGCCGGGGACGGGGAGCTGTTTTTT